This T cell receptor beta chain was obtained from a study of T cell responses to AZD1222 COVID-19 vaccine. Libraries were prepared by immunoSEQ multiplex PCR; TCRdb keeps only in-frame clonotypes and omits some of them. The sample lists about 82,000 clones, 90% to 95% occurring once. Broader study findings: Clonal diversity may have been underestimated, and the donors were mostly white British, with more females than males. A rise in Spike-specific TCR breadth and depth followed two AZD1222 doses.

Germline V CDR1 and CDR2: SGDLS, YYNGEE. The CDR3 is made up of 16 amino acids. V was trimmed by 0 bases and J by 2 bases, leaving 13 bases between them. A remark on this clone: Its antigen is undetermined.

The source material was peripheral blood, sampled on day 0 of AZD1222 vaccination. The clonotype comes from an adult in good health. J is TRBJ2-3 and V is TRBV9, with a weak D call TRBD1 (6 bases). The CDR3 region is CASSVGGRGFTDTQYF. CDR3 in DNA: TGTGCCAGCAGCGTAGGGGGCAGGGGCTTCACAGATACGCAGTATTTT.